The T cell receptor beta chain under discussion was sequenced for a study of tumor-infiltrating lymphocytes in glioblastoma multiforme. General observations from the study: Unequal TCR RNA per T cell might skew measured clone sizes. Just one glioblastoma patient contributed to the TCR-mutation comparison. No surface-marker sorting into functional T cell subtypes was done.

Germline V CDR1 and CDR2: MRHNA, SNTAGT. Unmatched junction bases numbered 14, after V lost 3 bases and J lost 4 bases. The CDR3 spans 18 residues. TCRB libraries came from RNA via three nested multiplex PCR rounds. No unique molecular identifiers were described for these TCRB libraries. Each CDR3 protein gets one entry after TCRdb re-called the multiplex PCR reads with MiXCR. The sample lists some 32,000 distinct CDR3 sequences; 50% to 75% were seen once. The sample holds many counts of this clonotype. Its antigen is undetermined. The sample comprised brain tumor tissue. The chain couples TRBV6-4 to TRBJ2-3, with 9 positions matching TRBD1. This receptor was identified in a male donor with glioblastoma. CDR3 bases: TGTGCCAGCAGTGAATTTCCGGACAGGGGAGGAATCCCAGATACGCAGTATTTT. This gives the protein CASSEFPDRGGIPDTQYF.